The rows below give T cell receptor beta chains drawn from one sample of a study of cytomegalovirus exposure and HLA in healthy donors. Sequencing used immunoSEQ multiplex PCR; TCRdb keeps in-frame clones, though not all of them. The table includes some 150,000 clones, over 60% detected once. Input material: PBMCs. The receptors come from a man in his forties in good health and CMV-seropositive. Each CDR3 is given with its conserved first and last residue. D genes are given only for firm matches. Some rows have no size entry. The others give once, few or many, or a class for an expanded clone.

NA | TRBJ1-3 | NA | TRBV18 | TGTGCCAGCTCATCAGGGGAAGGTGGAAACACCATATATTTT | CASSSGEGGNTIYF
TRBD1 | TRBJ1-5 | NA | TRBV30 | TGTGCCTGGAGTGTAGGGGGCGTCGGTTACAATCAGCCCCAGCATTTT | CAWSVGGVGYNQPQHF
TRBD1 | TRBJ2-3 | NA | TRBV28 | TGCGCCAGCAGTGCCCCCAGGGGGATGGAATCAGATACGCAGTATTTT | CASSAPRGMESDTQYF
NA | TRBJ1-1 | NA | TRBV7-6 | TGTGCCAGCAGCTTAGGGGGCAGAACCATGAACACTGAAGCTTTCTTT | CASSLGGRTMNTEAFF
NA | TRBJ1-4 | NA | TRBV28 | TGTGCCAGCAACCCTGCGGCGGCAGCAAGTACAACTAATGAAAAACTGTTTTTT | CASNPAAAASTTNEKLFF
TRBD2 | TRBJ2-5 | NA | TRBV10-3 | TGTGCCATCGGGGGACTAACGCAAGAGACCCAGTACTTC | CAIGGLTQETQYF
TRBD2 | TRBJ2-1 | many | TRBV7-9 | TGTGCCAGCAGCTTAGCCCTGTTAGCGGGGGATGAGCAGTTCTTC | CASSLALLAGDEQFF
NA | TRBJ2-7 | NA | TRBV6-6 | TGTGCCAGCAGTTACCGGGCGGGAAACTACGAGCAGTACTTC | CASSYRAGNYEQYF
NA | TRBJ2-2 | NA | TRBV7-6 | TGTGCCAGCAGCCAACCGGGAGCTCGCACCGGGGAGCTGTTTTTT | CASSQPGARTGELFF
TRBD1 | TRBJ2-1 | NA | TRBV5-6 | TGTGCCAGCAGCTTGGGGACAGGGGGCGAGTTCTTC | CASSLGTGGEFF
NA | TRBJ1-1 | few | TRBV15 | TGTGCCACCAGCAGAGATCGCGGAGCAATAGGCGAGAACACTGAAGCTTTCTTT | CATSRDRGAIGENTEAFF
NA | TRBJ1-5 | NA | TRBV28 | TGTGCCAGCGTTGGGGGCTTGAGCAATCAGCCCCAGCATTTT | CASVGGLSNQPQHF
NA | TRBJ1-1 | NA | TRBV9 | TGTGCCAGCAGCCCCGGACAGATGAACACTGAAGCTTTCTTT | CASSPGQMNTEAFF
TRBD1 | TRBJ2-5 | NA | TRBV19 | TGTGCCAGTAGTACGGGACAGGGCCAAGAGACCCAGTACTTC | CASSTGQGQETQYF
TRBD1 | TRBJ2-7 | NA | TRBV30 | TGTGCCTCCGGGACAGGGTTCTACGAGCAGTACTTC | CASGTGFYEQYF
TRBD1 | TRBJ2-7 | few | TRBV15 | TGTGCCACCAGCAGCCTGGACAGGGTAAACGAGCAGTACTTC | CATSSLDRVNEQYF
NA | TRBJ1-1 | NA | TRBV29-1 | TGCAGCGTAGAACCCAAGAACACTGAAGCTTTCTTT | CSVEPKNTEAFF
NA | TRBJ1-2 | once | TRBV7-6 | TGTGCCAGCAGCCTGCACGTGGAGGGGAGGTTTGGCTACACCTTC | CASSLHVEGRFGYTF
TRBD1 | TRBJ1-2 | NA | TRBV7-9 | TGTTCCAGCACCCTGACAGGGGTAAACTATGGCTACACCTTC | CSSTLTGVNYGYTF
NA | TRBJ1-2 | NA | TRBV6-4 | TGTGCCAGCAGTGAGAGTGCGGCGGCTAACTATGGCTACACCTTC | CASSESAAANYGYTF
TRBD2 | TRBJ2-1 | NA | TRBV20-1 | TGCAGTGTAGAAGCGGGATTGAGGTTCTTC | CSVEAGLRFF
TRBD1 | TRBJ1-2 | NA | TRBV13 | TGTGCCAGCAGCTCTCGACAGGGGTATGGCTACACCTTC | CASSSRQGYGYTF
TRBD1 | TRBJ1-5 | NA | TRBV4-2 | TGTGCCAGCAGCCAGGGACAGCTAAGCAATCAGCCCCAGCATTTT | CASSQGQLSNQPQHF
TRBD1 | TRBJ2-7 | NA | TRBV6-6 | TGTGCCGGACGGACAGGGTCGTACGAGCAGTACTTC | CAGRTGSYEQYF
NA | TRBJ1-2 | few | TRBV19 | TGTGCCAGTATTCCGCCAGGCCGCAACTATGGCTACACCTTC | CASIPPGRNYGYTF
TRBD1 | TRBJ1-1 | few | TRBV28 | TGTGCCAGCGGGAACCAGGGGGCTGGGACTGAAGCTTTCTTT | CASGNQGAGTEAFF
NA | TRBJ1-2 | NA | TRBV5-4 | TGTGCCAGCAGCTCTACCTACTATGGCTACACCTTC | CASSSTYYGYTF
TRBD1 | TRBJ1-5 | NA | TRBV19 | TGTGCCACCGGCAGGGGACAGGGAGTCAGACAGCCCCAGCATTTT | CATGRGQGVRQPQHF
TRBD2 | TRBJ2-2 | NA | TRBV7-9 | TGTTCCAGCAGCTCCCCCGGGACTAGAAGGACCGGGGAGCTGTTTTTT | CSSSSPGTRRTGELFF
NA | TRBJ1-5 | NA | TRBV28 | TGTGCCAGCAGTTTAGTGGCAGACAATCAGCCCCAGCATTTT | CASSLVADNQPQHF
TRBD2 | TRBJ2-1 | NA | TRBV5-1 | TGCGCCAGCAGCCTTAGCGGGATCTACAATGAGCAGTTCTTC | CASSLSGIYNEQFF
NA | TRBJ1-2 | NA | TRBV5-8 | TGTGCCAGCAGCAGCTACCCCCCCCAGGCCTCGACTAGTGGCTACACCTTC | CASSSYPPQASTSGYTF
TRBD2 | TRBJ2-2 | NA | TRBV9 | TGTGCCAGCAGCGTAGCTTTGGGACTAGCGGGAGCAGGCACCGGGGAGCTGTTTTTC | CASSVALGLAGAGTGELFF
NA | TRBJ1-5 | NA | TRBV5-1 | TGCGCCAGCAGCTTGGAACGACGGGTTGCTCAGCCCCAGCATTTT | CASSLERRVAQPQHF
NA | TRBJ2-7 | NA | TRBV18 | TGTGCCAGCTCGCCCAGGCAATCGCACGAGCAGTACTTC | CASSPRQSHEQYF
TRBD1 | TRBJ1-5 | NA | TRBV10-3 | TGTGCCCCCTCGGGCACGGGACAGGGGGTCATGGGCAATCAGCCCCAGCATTTT | CAPSGTGQGVMGNQPQHF
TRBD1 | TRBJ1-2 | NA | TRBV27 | TGTGCCAGCAGTCAAGGGACAGGCCGCGTCTATGGCTACACCTTC | CASSQGTGRVYGYTF
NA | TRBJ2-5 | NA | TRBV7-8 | TGTGCCAGCAGTCGAGACAGATCCCAAGAGACCCAGTACTTC | CASSRDRSQETQYF
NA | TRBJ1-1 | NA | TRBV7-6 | TGTGCCAGCAGCCCCCAGGCGAACACTGAAGCTTTCTTT | CASSPQANTEAFF
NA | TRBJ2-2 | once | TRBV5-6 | TGTGCCAGCAGCTTGGCCGGGGTGGTCGGGGAGCTGTTTTTT | CASSLAGVVGELFF
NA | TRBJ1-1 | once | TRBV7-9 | TGTGCCAGCAGGATAGTCCCGGGAACAACAACCACTGAAGCTTTCTTT | CASRIVPGTTTTEAFF
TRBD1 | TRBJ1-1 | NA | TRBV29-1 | TGCAGCGACCTTATGAGTAGTGGGGGACAGGCTTTCTTT | CSDLMSSGGQAFF
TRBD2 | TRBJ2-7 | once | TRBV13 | TGTGCCAGCAGCTTATCTAGACTAGCCTCCTACGAGCAGTACTTC | CASSLSRLASYEQYF
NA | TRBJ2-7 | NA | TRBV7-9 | TGTGCCAGCAGCCCCAGTAAGGAGCAGTACTTC | CASSPSKEQYF
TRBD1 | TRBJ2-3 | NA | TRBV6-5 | TGTGCCAGCAGTTCCCGGACAGGGGTGAGCACAGATACGCAGTATTTT | CASSSRTGVSTDTQYF
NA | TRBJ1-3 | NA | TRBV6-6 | TGTGCCAGCAGTTACATGAGGGCTGACTCTGGAAACACCATATATTTT | CASSYMRADSGNTIYF
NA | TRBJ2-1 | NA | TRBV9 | TGTGCCAGCGGGCCAGTGGTCAATGAGCAGTTCTTC | CASGPVVNEQFF
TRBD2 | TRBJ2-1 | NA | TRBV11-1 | TGTGCCAGCAGCTCCGGCGGGGGGACCTACAATGAGCAGTTCTTC | CASSSGGGTYNEQFF